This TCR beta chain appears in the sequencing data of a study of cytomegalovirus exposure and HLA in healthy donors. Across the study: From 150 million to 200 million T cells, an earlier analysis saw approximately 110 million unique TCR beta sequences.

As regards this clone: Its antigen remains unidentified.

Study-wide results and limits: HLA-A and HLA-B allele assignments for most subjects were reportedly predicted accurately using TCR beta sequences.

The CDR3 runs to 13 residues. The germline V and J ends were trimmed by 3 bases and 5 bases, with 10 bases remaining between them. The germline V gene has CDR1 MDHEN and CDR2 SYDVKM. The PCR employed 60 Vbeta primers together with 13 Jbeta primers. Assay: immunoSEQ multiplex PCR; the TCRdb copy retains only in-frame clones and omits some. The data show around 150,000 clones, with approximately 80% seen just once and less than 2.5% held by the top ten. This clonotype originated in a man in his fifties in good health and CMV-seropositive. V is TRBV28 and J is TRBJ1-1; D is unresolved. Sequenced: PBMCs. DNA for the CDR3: TGTGCCAGCAGTTTCAGGAGGGATACTGAAGCTTTCTTT. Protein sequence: CASSFRRDTEAFF.